These T cell receptor beta chains were read from a single sample in a study of cytomegalovirus exposure and HLA in healthy donors. Assay used: immunoSEQ multiplex PCR; TCRdb lists only in-frame clones, some missing. Seen here are approximately 97,000 clones, roughly three quarters observed once, and the top ten hold about 3.1%. The sample was PBMCs. The receptors come from a male donor in good health and CMV-seropositive. CDR3s leave out the opening cysteine and the closing phenylalanine or tryptophan.

V	J	CDR3
TRBV30	TRBJ1-2	AWSGDRPNYGYT
TRBV18	TRBJ1-1	ASSPGQLGEAF
TRBV29-1	TRBJ1-1	SVRTGLEGTEAF
TRBV6-5	TRBJ1-2	ASSYTAGGEIYGYT
TRBV9	TRBJ2-7	ASSVGGQGAYEQY
TRBV7-2	TRBJ1-2	ASSVDRVLDT
TRBV15	TRBJ1-6	ATSRDSLYQVPYNSPLH
TRBV7-2	TRBJ1-2	ASSAYRVGAYGYT
TRBV5-1	TRBJ1-1	ASSWGTGNTEAF
TRBV9	TRBJ2-2	ASSMGQTNTGELF
TRBV7-6	TRBJ1-2	ASSLGQPPANYGYT
TRBV27	TRBJ2-7	ASSLKGLSPYEQY
TRBV2	TRBJ2-3	ASSLGQGDSTDTQY
TRBV21-1	TRBJ2-7	ASSKGARVGGGFRSYEQY
TRBV10-2	TRBJ1-2	ASSQGGVYGYT
TRBV30	TRBJ1-6	AFRTGGAANSPLH
TRBV20-1	TRBJ2-7	SATGEEQY
TRBV14	TRBJ1-2	ASSQDTGTGGYT
TRBV2	TRBJ1-4	ASRAQGAPNEKLF
TRBV5-1	TRBJ1-2	ASSKTGDYGYT
TRBV5-4	TRBJ2-5	ASSSSGGLLEAQY
TRBV7-9	TRBJ1-2	ASSLAEADSGYT
TRBV11-3	TRBJ2-7	ASEGVGYEQY
TRBV29-1	TRBJ2-3	SVHWTGFTDTQY
TRBV6-5	TRBJ2-1	ASSRGNEQF
TRBV7-9	TRBJ2-3	ASSFGLAGGSTDTQY
TRBV15	TRBJ1-2	ATSRDVAGYGYT
TRBV19	TRBJ1-1	ASSFRGNTEAF
TRBV10-3	TRBJ1-1	AISTGEGNTEAF
TRBV5-6	TRBJ2-7	ASSVGQGAYEQY
TRBV28	TRBJ1-2	ASSFSGGYGYT
TRBV28	TRBJ1-3	ASSSPGQSYSGNTIY
TRBV10-1	TRBJ1-5	ASSEGRGRVQPQH
TRBV30	TRBJ1-5	AWSLGQPATTQH
TRBV5-1	TRBJ1-1	ASSLEGGSNTEAF
TRBV7-2	TRBJ2-3	ASSHQDTQY
TRBV6-4	TRBJ2-3	ASSETSGTQY
TRBV5-1	TRBJ2-7	ASSFGVEQY
TRBV14	TRBJ1-6	ASRQVDNSPLH
TRBV5-1	TRBJ2-6	ASSSLTSPGANVLT
TRBV6-1	TRBJ1-1	ASSMSGGDTEAF
TRBV19	TRBJ1-6	ASQGGEVRSPLH
TRBV28	TRBJ1-5	ASSFRVGNQPQH
TRBV7-2	TRBJ2-1	ASSLYAGATNEQF
TRBV6-5	TRBJ1-1	ASSYSITEAF
TRBV11-3	TRBJ1-1	ASTLGPNTEAF
TRBV4-1	TRBJ1-3	ASSLGVGDTGNTIY
TRBV5-4	TRBJ2-1	ASSLDRGPPNEQF
TRBV6-1	TRBJ2-5	ASSETGTRGETQY
TRBV9	TRBJ1-2	ASSVGRVSDGYT
TRBV7-9	TRBJ1-2	ASSQGNYGYT
TRBV6-6	TRBJ1-1	ASSLQVMNTEAF